This TCR beta chain was obtained from a study of shared clonotypes between healthy human individuals. Study results and limitations: Naive subsets generally exceeded memory subsets in estimated richness.

A remark on this clone: No antigen is known for it.

CDR1 is MRHNA, CDR2 SNTAGT, per germline. The CDR3 extends over 14 amino acids. The V segment lost 6 bases and the J segment 5 bases; nucleotides outside the gene matches: 8. Measured with immunoSEQ multiplex PCR; TCRdb has only the in-frame clones, and not every one. Altogether just over 2,000,000 clones are present, 95% being singletons, with the ten largest covering approximately 0.13%. This clonotype was obtained from a man aged 18 to 29 in good health. The chain couples TRBV6-4 to TRBJ1-2; the match to TRBD1 covers 8 bases. Sample: naive CD4+ T cells sorted from blood. Documented subset: CD45RA+ positively selected. In DNA, the CDR3 is TGTGCCAGCAGCCCTGGACAGGGTAGGTATGGCTACACCTTC. This gives the protein CASSPGQGRYGYTF.